Sequencing of this T cell receptor beta chain was carried out in a study of T cells in Graves' hyperthyroidism and ophthalmopathy. This clonotype has more than one count but fewer than ten. Its antigen is as yet unknown. RNA transcripts served as the template for amplifying TCR beta CDR3 regions. A first-round RT-PCR of the TCR CDR3 used the HTBI primer set. TCRdb reanalysed the multiplex PCR reads using MiXCR and keeps one entry per CDR3 protein. In the table there are about 540,000 distinct CDR3 sequences, roughly 46% of which are singletons. General study findings and limits: Ophthalmopathy was distinguished from stable hyperthyroidism by 13 V-J signatures.

If no ophthalmopathy progression occurred within 18 months, Graves' hyperthyroidism was stable. Diagnoses used clinical symptoms, serum thyroxine and TRAb, thyroid ultrasound and orbital computed tomography. Sequenced sample: peripheral blood or thyroid tissue (not recorded which). The origin of this receptor is a woman aged 18-29 years with Graves' hyperthyroidism.

CDR3 bases: TGTGCCAGCAGGGAGGGGGGGATGAACACTGAAGCTTTCTTT. Amino acids: CASREGGMNTEAFF. This chain links TRBV10-3 with TRBJ1-1; weak D call: TRBD1 (6 bases). V lost 10 bases, J lost 0 bases, and 15 bases lay in between. This CDR3 has 14 residues. Germline assignment: CDR1 ENHRY and CDR2 SYGVKD.